This T cell receptor beta chain came from a study of T cells in localized non-small cell lung cancer. Broader study findings: Detection in adjacent lung was observed for a median about 56 of the top 100 tumor clones. Uninvolved neighboring lung showed the greatest T cell clonality, exceeding tumor. Longer overall survival was seen with higher T cell density measured in blood.

Here immunoSEQ multiplex PCR was the method, and the copy in TCRdb shows in-frame clones only, minus some. The data show 37,000 or so clones, approximately 88% seen once. Trimming removed 5 bases at V and 5 bases at J, with 12 bases between. Germline V lookup: CDR1 MGHDK, CDR2 SYGVNS. CDR3 length: 13 residues. Details on this clone: Its antigen is unknown.

This clonotype was sampled from a woman aged 35 to 70 with stage I lung adenocarcinoma. Sequenced material: peripheral blood, taken before any cancer treatment. The genes are TRBV25-1 and TRBJ1-1; D not certain. The CDR3 spells CASSRQEWTEAFF. Here the CDR3 DNA reads TGTGCCAGCAGTCGGCAAGAGTGGACTGAAGCTTTCTTT.